The entry below describes one T cell receptor beta chain. Its antigen is unknown. The sample originates from a study of cytomegalovirus exposure and HLA in healthy donors. The PCR was carried out with 60 Vbeta primers and 13 Jbeta primers. Sequenced by immunoSEQ multiplex PCR; TCRdb stores in-frame clones only, minus some. The top ten hold about 2.6% of the sample, which has some 180,000 clones, 65% to 85% seen once. General study points: Immune exposure information available was restricted to CMV serostatus.

The specimen sequenced was PBMCs. The sequence was collected from a female donor in good health and CMV-seronegative.

DNA for the CDR3: TGCGCCAGCAGCTTGTATCTAGCGGGGGGGAATGAGCAGTTCTTC. Amino acids: CASSLYLAGGNEQFF. The gene calls are TRBV5-1 and TRBJ2-1, with TRBD2 matching 12 bases. After removal of 1 base from V and 7 bases from J, the junction contained 3 bases not matched to a gene. Germline lookup yields CDR1 SGHRS and CDR2 YFSETQ. This CDR3 is built from 15 residues.